The 24 T cell receptor beta chains below all came from one sample that was sequenced in a study of blood T cells in healthy people across ages. Using a J-beta primer mix together with a sample-barcoded 5' primer, a second PCR was run for roughly 7 to 12 cycles. MiXCR, applied by TCRdb to the 5' RACE reads, yields one record per CDR3 protein. The data contain hundreds of thousands of distinct CDR3 sequences, around three fifths of them singletons. What was sequenced was blood. The receptor set was obtained from a man aged 40-49 years in good health.

The chain recombines TRBV3-1 with TRBJ2-3, with D unclear. The CDR3 is made up of 15 amino acids. V lost 0 bases, J lost 0 bases, and 7 bases lay in between. CDR1 and CDR2 from the germline V gene are LGHDT and YNNKEL (reference sequence). The CDR3 region has the DNA TGTGCCAGCAGCCAAGAGCGGCCGAGCACAGATACGCAGTATTTT. Translated: CASSQERPSTDTQYF.

The gene calls are TRBV20-1 and TRBJ2-1; 10 nucleotides agree with TRBD2. CDR1 is DFQATT and CDR2 is SNEGSKA in the germline V gene (reference sequence). The CDR3 consists of 17 residues. Trimming at V came to 0 bases and at J to 0 bases, leaving 5 bases not matched to a gene. Written as DNA, the CDR3 is TGCAGTGCTAGAGATCCCAGCGGGAGGGCCTCCTACAATGAGCAGTTCTTC. Translation: CSARDPSGRASYNEQFF.

Only a few counts were recorded for this clonotype. The chain combines TRBV7-8 with TRBJ1-4; 8 bases fit TRBD1. The CDR3 sequence is 12 residues long. J lost 7 bases, V lost 10 bases, and 5 bases had no gene match. Germline CDR1 is SGHVS and CDR2 is FQNEAQ. CDR3 loop: CAIRGPGEKLFF. CDR3 nucleotides: TGTGCCATCAGGGGGCCGGGTGAAAAACTGTTTTTT.

The CDR3 DNA is TGTGCCAGCAGTGACTATACAGGGCCGACCTACAATGAGCAGTACTTC. It specifies CASSDYTGPTYNEQYF. The chain uses TRBV25-1 and TRBJ2-7; tentative D call: TRBD1 (6 bases). Germline V gene sequence: CDR1 MGHDK, CDR2 SYGVNS. V was pared by 3 bases and J by 7 bases, with 22 bases between. CDR3 length equals 16 residues.

J is TRBJ1-2 and V is TRBV6-2 or TRBV6-3; no definite D call. Deletions cut 5 bases from V and 2 bases from J, with 12 bases between. The CDR3 length is 14 residues. The germline CDR1 and CDR2 sequences are MNHEY and SVGEGT. CDR3 in amino acids: CASSPQSTNYGYTF. DNA for the CDR3: TGTGCCAGCAGTCCTCAGTCGACCAACTATGGCTACACCTTC.

The J gene is TRBJ1-2, the V gene TRBV30; possible D gene TRBD1, 6 bases. The germline gives CDR1 GTSNPN, CDR2 SVGIG (reference sequence). CDR3 size: 14 residues. V shed 3 bases and J shed 6 bases, with 17 bases lying between them. The CDR3 coding sequence is TGTGCCTGGAGAGGGGACAAATCCGGGAATGGCTACACCTTC. Its protein is CAWRGDKSGNGYTF.

The CDR3: CSQGEGEGTQYF. The CDR3 DNA reads TGCAGCCAGGGAGAAGGGGAGGGTACGCAGTATTTT. V usage is TRBV20-1 and J usage is TRBJ2-3, with 7 bases aligning to TRBD2. Germline assignment: CDR1 DFQATT and CDR2 SNEGSKA (reference sequence). This CDR3 spans 12 amino acids.

The chain employs TRBV11-2 and TRBJ2-3; D is unclear. Germline V gives CDR1 SGHAT, CDR2 FQNNGV. The CDR3 is 12 amino acids. Trimming took off 5 bases at V and 2 bases at J, with 5 bases between the two ends. In DNA form, the CDR3 reads TGTGCCAGCAGCGAGTACACAGATACGCAGTATTTT. Translation: CASSEYTDTQYF.

The rearrangement uses TRBV4-3 and TRBJ2-1; 12 nucleotides agree with TRBD1. Matching the DNA end better, TRBJ2-7 makes the J call doubtful. CDR3 length equals 17 residues. From germline, CDR1 is LGHNA and CDR2 YSLEER. CDR3 coding DNA: TGCGCCAGCAGCCAAGGCCACGGGACAGGGGGCAACAATGAGCAGTACTTC. This translates into CASSQGHGTGGNNEQYF.

This clonotype turned up a few times. V gene TRBV28 combines with J gene TRBJ1-2; D gene uncertain. CDR3 length: 14 amino acids. Germline V gives CDR1 MDHEN, CDR2 SYDVKM. The germline V and J ends were trimmed by 4 bases and 8 bases, with 17 bases remaining between them. CDR3 sequence (DNA): TGTGCCAGCAGTTCATCGACATCATTAAGGGGCTACACCTTC. Translation: CASSSSTSLRGYTF.

The chain couples TRBV9 to TRBJ2-1, with D tentatively TRBD2 (5 bases). V shed 4 bases and J shed 7 bases, with 21 bases lying between them. Germline lookup yields CDR1 SGDLS and CDR2 YYNGEE. The CDR3 contains 16 residues. The CDR3 DNA is TGTGCCAGCAGCACCGGGCTGGCTAGCTTTAGTAATGAGCAGTTCTTC. This sequence encodes CASSTGLASFSNEQFF.

This clonotype showed up many times. V is TRBV10-3 and J is TRBJ1-1, with TRBD1 matching over 7 bases. Germline V CDR1 and CDR2: ENHRY, SYGVKD. This CDR3 spans 14 amino acids. The V and J ends lost 3 bases and 8 bases, in that order; junction bases with no gene match: 9. The DNA for the CDR3 is TGTGCCATCAGTGACGTGGGGCAGGGGGAAGAAGCTTTCTTT. It specifies CAISDVGQGEEAFF.

The chain is built from TRBV5-6 and TRBJ2-7; D remains unclear. This CDR3 is 14 amino acids long. V lost 0 bases to trimming and J lost 2 bases, with 9 bases between them. CDR1 is SGHDT and CDR2 is YYEEEE in the germline V gene. The CDR3 coding sequence is TGTGCCAGCAGCTTGGCCGAGGAAGCCTACGAGCAGTACTTC. Translation gives CASSLAEEAYEQYF.

The rearrangement uses TRBV15 and TRBJ2-5, with D perhaps matching TRBD1 (5 bases). The germline gives CDR1 LNHNV, CDR2 YYDKDF (reference sequence). Deletions cut 5 bases from V and 3 bases from J, with 10 bases between. This CDR3 is built from 13 residues. The CDR3 DNA is TGTGCCACCAGCGGACCAGGGAAAGAGACCCAGTACTTC. As protein: CATSGPGKETQYF.

This clonotype was seen a single time. One junction end does not reproduce the germline sequence, and a read error may be involved. The chain couples TRBV12-3 or TRBV12-4 to TRBJ2-1; D could derive from TRBD1 or TRBD2 (5 bases each). There are 15 residues in the CDR3. The CDR3 reads CAGSFGTDSYNEQFF. The CDR3 DNA is TGTGCCGGCAGTTTCGGGACGGACTCCTACAATGAGCAGTTCTTC.

For the CDR3, the DNA is TGTGCCAGCAGTTTATTATCGGGGGGGTCGGAGACCCAGTACTTC. The encoded protein is CASSLLSGGSETQYF. The V gene is TRBV28, the J gene TRBJ2-5; 8 bases are a match to TRBD2. V lost 1 base to trimming and J lost 5 bases; unmatched junction nucleotides: 6. Germline loops: CDR1 MDHEN, CDR2 SYDVKM. This CDR3 has 15 amino acids.

This chain connects TRBV28 to TRBJ2-7, with TRBD1 matching 9 bases. CDR3 length equals 15 residues. Germline assignment: CDR1 MDHEN and CDR2 SYDVKM. The J segment lost 5 bases and the V segment lost 6 bases, leaving 11 bases of the junction unmatched. This CDR3 is CASRSPGTGLDEQYF. Here the CDR3 DNA reads TGTGCCAGCAGGTCCCCCGGGACAGGGCTCGACGAGCAGTACTTC.

Many counts were recorded for this clonotype. The chain recombines TRBV15 with TRBJ2-1; D tentatively reads TRBD1 or TRBD2 (5 bases each). Germline V gene data show CDR1 as LNHNV and CDR2 as YYDKDF (reference sequence). V gave up 0 bases and J gave up 7 bases, with 19 bases separating them. The CDR3 has 17 residues. CDR3: CATSRDVGPVGINEQFF. In DNA form, the CDR3 reads TGTGCCACCAGCAGAGATGTGGGACCTGTGGGGATTAATGAGCAGTTCTTC.

This chain links TRBV18 with TRBJ2-1, with 7 bases that match TRBD2. V was clipped by 2 bases and J by 3 bases; unmatched bases: 7. Germline V gene sequence: CDR1 KGHSH, CDR2 LQKENI. The CDR3 extends over 16 amino acids. The CDR3, as DNA: TGTGCCAGCTCACCATTATCACTAGCGAGCTACAATGAGCAGTTCTTC. This translates into CASSPLSLASYNEQFF.

This chain connects TRBV27 to TRBJ2-1; D possibly corresponds to TRBD2 (5 bases). The V end lost 10 bases, the J end lost 4 bases, and 14 bases lay between the germline ends. This CDR3 is 13 amino acids long. Germline V gene lookup returns CDR1 MNHEY and CDR2 SMNVEV (reference sequence). This CDR3 reads CAISGRRYNEQFF. As DNA, the CDR3 is TGTGCCATCTCGGGAAGAAGGTACAATGAGCAGTTCTTC.

J is TRBJ2-7 and V is TRBV20-1; TRBD1 matches at 9 bases. There are 14 residues in the CDR3. V was pared by 6 bases and J by 3 bases, with 9 bases of the junction left unmatched. CDR1 is DFQATT, CDR2 SNEGSKA, per germline (reference sequence). CDR3 sequence (DNA): TGCAGTGCCCTTAGGACAGGGGAGATCTACGAGCAGTACTTC. This sequence encodes CSALRTGEIYEQYF.

The V gene is TRBV7-6, the J gene TRBJ2-3; D may be TRBD1 or TRBD2 (6 bases each). The CDR3 runs to 16 residues. Trimming cost V 1 base and J 5 bases, with 16 bases left between them. CDR1 and CDR2 (germline): SGHVS, FNYEAQ. The CDR3 here is CASSLEGGMKGDTQYF. DNA of the CDR3: TGTGCCAGCAGCTTAGAGGGGGGCATGAAGGGAGATACGCAGTATTTT.

Here the CDR3 DNA reads TGTGCCAGCAGCGTATCGGGGGGCTATTCGACCAATGAGCAGTTCTTC. Its translation is CASSVSGGYSTNEQFF. This chain links TRBV9 with TRBJ2-1; TRBD2 is a possible D gene (7 bases). The CDR3 is made up of 16 amino acids. Trimming took off 1 base at V and 6 bases at J, with 17 bases between the two ends. Germline loops: CDR1 SGDLS, CDR2 YYNGEE.

This chain connects TRBV30 to TRBJ2-4; the D is unclear. There are 13 residues in the CDR3. V shed 0 bases and J shed 7 bases, with 10 bases lying between them. The germline gives CDR1 GTSNPN, CDR2 SVGIG (reference sequence). CDR3 loop: CAWSVAMANIQYF. As DNA, the CDR3 is TGTGCCTGGAGTGTGGCGATGGCGAACATTCAGTACTTC.